This is a list of T cell receptor beta chains from one sample in a study of shared clonotypes between healthy human individuals. The repertoire was sequenced with immunoSEQ multiplex PCR; TCRdb's copy has only in-frame clones and lacks some. The top ten clones hold more than 0.1% of a sample with about 2 million clones, 95% of them seen once. The sequencing sample was made of naive CD4+ T cells sorted from blood. These receptor sequences come from a man younger than 35 in good health. Each CDR3 is given with its conserved first and last residue.

V	length	J	CDR3
TRBV7-2	15	TRBJ2-1	CASSSFLGGQNEQFF
TRBV29-1	15	TRBJ1-1	CSVEDRGRPPVQAFF
TRBV9	15	TRBJ2-5	CASSPGLANGETQYF
TRBV2	15	TRBJ2-2	CASVQAGSNTGELFF
TRBV28	14	TRBJ2-5	CASSLAGLQETQYF
TRBV11-2	15	TRBJ2-1	CASSLPLAAYNEQFF
TRBV30	14	TRBJ2-5	CAWSVGQWGETQYF
TRBV2	13	TRBJ2-7	CASRERDLGEQYF
TRBV7-2	16	TRBJ2-4	CASSPGLVVPKNIQYF
TRBV7-2	15	TRBJ2-3	CASSSDSTSTDTQYF
TRBV7-2	12	TRBJ1-6	CASSFNGSPLHF
TRBV18	13	TRBJ2-5	CASSRSLEETQYF
TRBV4-3	13	TRBJ1-6	CASSQDGSSPLHF
TRBV6-5	13	TRBJ1-2	CASSRQANYGYTF
TRBV5-1	13	TRBJ1-2	CASSQRTDYGYTF
TRBV28	15	TRBJ1-2	CASIVGTQGARGYTF
TRBV7-9	16	TRBJ2-3	CASSLGGLAGADTQYF
TRBV7-9	13	TRBJ1-2	CASSWTGGDGYTF
TRBV6-6	12	TRBJ1-1	CASSPSQGLAFF
TRBV5-4	12	TRBJ2-7	CASSPGVGEQYF
TRBV7-2	13	TRBJ2-5	CASSLVGQETQYF
TRBV4-3	16	TRBJ1-2	CASSHCQGEVRYGYTF
TRBV5-1	16	TRBJ1-3	CASSPLQGISGNTIYF
TRBV10-3	15	TRBJ2-3	CAIHPGGASTDTQYF
TRBV10-3	15	TRBJ2-3	CAITSGTSGTYTQYF
TRBV5-1	15	TRBJ2-1	CASSLGVAEANEQFF
TRBV30	12	TRBJ1-6	CAWKGGNSPLHF
TRBV5-1	15	TRBJ1-2	CASSLVTGGNYGYTF
TRBV5-1	15	TRBJ1-3	CASSLNGGSGNTIYF
TRBV19	15	TRBJ1-4	CASSPGDRTNEKLFF
TRBV19	12	TRBJ2-7	CASQNGGYEQYF